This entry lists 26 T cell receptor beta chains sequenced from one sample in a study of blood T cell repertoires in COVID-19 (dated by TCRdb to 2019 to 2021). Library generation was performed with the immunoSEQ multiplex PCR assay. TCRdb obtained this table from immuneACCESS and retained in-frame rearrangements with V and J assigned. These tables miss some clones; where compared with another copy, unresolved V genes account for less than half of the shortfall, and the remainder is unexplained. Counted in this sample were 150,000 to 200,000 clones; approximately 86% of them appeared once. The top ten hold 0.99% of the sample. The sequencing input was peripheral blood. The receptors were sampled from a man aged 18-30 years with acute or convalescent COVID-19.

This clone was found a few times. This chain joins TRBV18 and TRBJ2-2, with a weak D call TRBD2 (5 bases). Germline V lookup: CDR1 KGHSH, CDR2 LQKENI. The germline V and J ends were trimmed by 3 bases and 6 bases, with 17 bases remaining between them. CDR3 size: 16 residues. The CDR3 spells CASSPYTQRAAGELFF. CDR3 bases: TGTGCCAGCTCACCTTACACACAGAGGGCCGCCGGGGAGCTGTTTTTT.

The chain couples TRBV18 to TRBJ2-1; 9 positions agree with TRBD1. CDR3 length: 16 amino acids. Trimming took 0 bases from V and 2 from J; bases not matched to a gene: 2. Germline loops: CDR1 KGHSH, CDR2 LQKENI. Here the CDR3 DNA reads TGTGCCAGCTCACCACCGCACAGGGGGCCCTACAATGAGCAGTTCTTC. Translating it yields CASSPPHRGPYNEQFF.

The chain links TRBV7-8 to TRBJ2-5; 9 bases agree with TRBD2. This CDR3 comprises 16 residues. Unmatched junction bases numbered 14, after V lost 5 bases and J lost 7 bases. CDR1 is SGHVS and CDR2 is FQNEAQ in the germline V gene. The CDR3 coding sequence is TGTGCCAGCAGCCCGAGATTAGCGGGGGCGGGGTGGACCCAGTACTTC. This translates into CASSPRLAGAGWTQYF.

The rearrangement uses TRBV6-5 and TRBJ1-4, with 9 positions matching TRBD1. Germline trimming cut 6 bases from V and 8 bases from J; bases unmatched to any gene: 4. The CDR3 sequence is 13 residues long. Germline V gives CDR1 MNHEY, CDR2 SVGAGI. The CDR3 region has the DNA TGTGCCAGCAGAGGGACAGGGAGGGAAAAACTGTTTTTT. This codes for CASRGTGREKLFF.

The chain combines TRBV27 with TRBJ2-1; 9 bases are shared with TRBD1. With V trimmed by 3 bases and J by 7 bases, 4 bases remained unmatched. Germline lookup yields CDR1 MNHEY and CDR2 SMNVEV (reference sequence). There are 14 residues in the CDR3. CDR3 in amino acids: CASSFRTGVNEQFF. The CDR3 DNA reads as TGTGCCAGCAGTTTCCGGACAGGGGTTAATGAGCAGTTCTTC.

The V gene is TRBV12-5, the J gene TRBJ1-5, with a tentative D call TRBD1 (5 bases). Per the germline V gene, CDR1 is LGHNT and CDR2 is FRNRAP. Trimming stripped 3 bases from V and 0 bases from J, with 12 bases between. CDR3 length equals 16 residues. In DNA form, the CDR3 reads TGTGCTAGTGGTTTATCCCGGACATCTAGCAATCAGCCCCAGCATTTT. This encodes CASGLSRTSSNQPQHF. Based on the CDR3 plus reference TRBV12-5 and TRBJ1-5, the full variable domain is DARVTQTPRHKVTEMGQEVTMRCQPILGHNTVFWYRQTMMQGLELLAYFRNRAPLDDSGMPKDRFSAEMPDATLATLKIQPSEPRDSAVYFCASGLSRTSSNQPQHFGDGTRLSIL.

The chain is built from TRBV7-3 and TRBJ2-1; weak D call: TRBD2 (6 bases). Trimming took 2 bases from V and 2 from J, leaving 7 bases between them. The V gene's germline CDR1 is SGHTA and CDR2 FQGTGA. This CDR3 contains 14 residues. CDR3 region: CASSLAGPYNEQFF. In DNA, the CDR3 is TGTGCCAGCAGCTTAGCGGGGCCCTACAATGAGCAGTTCTTC.

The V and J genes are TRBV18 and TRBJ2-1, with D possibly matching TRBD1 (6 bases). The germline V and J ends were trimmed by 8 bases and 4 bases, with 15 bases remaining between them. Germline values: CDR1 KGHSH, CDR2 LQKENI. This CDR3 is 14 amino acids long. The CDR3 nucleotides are TGTGCCAGCGAACCCGGGACATCTTACAATGAGCAGTTCTTC. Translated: CASEPGTSYNEQFF.

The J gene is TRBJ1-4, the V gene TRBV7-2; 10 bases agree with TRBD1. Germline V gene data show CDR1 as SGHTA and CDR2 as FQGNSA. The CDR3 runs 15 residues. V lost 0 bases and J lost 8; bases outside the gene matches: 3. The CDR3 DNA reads TGTGCCAGCAGCTTAGCTGGGACAGGGGACGAAAAACTGTTTTTT. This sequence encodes CASSLAGTGDEKLFF.

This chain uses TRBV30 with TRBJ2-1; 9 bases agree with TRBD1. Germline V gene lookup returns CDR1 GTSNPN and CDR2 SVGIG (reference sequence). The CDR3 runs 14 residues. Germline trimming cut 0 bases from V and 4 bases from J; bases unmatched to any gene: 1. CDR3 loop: CAWSVGTGYNEQFF. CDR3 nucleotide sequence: TGTGCCTGGAGTGTAGGGACAGGGTACAATGAGCAGTTCTTC.

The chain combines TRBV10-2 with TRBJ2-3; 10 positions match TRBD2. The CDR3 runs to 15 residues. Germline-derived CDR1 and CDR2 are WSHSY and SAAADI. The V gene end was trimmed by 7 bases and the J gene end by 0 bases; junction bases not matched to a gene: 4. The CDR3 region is CASKHSGGSTDTQYF. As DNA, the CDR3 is TGCGCCAGCAAGCATAGCGGGGGGAGCACAGATACGCAGTATTTT.

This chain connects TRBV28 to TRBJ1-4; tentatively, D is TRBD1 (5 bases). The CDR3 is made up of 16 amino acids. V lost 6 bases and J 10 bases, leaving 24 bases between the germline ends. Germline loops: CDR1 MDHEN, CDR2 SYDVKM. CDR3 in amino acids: CASSSTPGRGRAKLFF. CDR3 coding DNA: TGTGCCAGCAGCTCTACTCCAGGAAGGGGTCGAGCAAAACTGTTTTTT.

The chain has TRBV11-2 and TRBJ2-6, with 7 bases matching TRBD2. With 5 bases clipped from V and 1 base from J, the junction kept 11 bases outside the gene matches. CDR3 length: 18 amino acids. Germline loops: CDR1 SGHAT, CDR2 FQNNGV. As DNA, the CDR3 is TGTGCCAGCAGCCTGGGGGGACTATCTACTTCTGGGGCCAACGTCCTGACTTTC. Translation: CASSLGGLSTSGANVLTF.

The CDR3 DNA reads TGTGCCAGCAGTGTAGGGGGCACAGATACGCAGTATTTT. This encodes CASSVGGTDTQYF. The chain links TRBV2 to TRBJ2-3, with D tentatively TRBD1 (5 bases). The ends were cut back, 4 bases at V and 1 base at J, with 6 bases in the middle. The germline V gene encodes CDR1 SNHLY and CDR2 FYNNEI. The CDR3 is 13 residues long.

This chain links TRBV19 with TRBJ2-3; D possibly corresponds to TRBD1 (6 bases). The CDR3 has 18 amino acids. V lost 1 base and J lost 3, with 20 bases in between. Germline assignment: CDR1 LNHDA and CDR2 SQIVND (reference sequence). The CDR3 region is CASSIGPLATGLTDTQYF. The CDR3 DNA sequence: TGTGCCAGTAGTATAGGCCCGCTGGCCACAGGGTTAACAGATACGCAGTATTTT.

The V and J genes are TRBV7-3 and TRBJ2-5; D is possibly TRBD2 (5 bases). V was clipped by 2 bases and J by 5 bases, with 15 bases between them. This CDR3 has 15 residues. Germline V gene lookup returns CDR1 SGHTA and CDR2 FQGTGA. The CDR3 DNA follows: TGTGCCAGCAGCTTAGGGTCCGGGGTAGGGGAGACCCAGTACTTC. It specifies CASSLGSGVGETQYF.

CDR3 region: CASSQGAQTSYEQYF. CDR3 sequence (DNA): TGTGCCAGCAGCCAAGGGGCACAAACGTCCTACGAGCAGTACTTC. The chain joins TRBV3-1 (or the pseudogene TRBV3-2) to TRBJ2-7, with D unresolved. V gave up 1 base and J gave up 1 base, with 11 bases separating them. The germline V gene encodes CDR1 LGHDT and CDR2 YNNKEL (reference sequence). This CDR3 region has 15 residues.

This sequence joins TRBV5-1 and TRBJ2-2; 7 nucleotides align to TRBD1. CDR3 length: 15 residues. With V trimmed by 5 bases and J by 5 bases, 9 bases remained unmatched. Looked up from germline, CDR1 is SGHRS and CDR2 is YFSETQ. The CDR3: CASSFAGTDTGELFF. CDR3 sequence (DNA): TGCGCCAGCAGTTTCGCCGGGACAGATACCGGGGAGCTGTTTTTT.

This CDR3 is CASSLVRLNPPTDTQYF. The CDR3 DNA is TGTGCCAGCAGCTTGGTACGTCTAAACCCTCCCACAGATACGCAGTATTTT. The rearrangement uses TRBV5-8 and TRBJ2-3; unclear D gene. The CDR3 length is 17 residues. Germline-derived CDR1 and CDR2 are SGHTS and YDEGEE. V shed 0 bases and J shed 2 bases, with 16 bases lying between them.

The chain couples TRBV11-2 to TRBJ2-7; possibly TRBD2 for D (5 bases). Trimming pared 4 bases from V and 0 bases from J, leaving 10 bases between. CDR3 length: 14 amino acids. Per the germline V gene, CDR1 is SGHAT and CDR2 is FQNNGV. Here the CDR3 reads CASSSTTSSYEQYF. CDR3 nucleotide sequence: TGTGCCAGCAGCTCGACTACGAGCTCCTACGAGCAGTACTTC.

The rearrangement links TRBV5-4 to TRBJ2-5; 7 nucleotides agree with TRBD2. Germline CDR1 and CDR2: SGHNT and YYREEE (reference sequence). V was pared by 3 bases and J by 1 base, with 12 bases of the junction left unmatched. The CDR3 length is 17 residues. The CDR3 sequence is CASSSKDGGGIQETQYF. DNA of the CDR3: TGTGCCAGCAGCTCCAAGGACGGCGGGGGAATCCAAGAGACCCAGTACTTC.

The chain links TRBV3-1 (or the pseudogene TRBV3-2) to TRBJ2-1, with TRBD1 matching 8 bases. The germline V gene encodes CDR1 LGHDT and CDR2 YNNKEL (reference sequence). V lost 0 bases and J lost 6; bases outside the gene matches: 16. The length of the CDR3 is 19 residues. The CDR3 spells CASSQDSLRFGQGGNEQFF. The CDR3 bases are TGTGCCAGCAGCCAAGATAGCTTGAGGTTCGGACAGGGTGGCAATGAGCAGTTCTTC.

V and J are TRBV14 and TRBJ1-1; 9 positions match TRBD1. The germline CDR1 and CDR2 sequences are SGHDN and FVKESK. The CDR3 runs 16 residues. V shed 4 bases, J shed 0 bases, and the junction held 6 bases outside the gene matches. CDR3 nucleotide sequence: TGTGCCAGCAGCCGGGACAGGGCGGGTCTGAACACTGAAGCTTTCTTT. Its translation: CASSRDRAGLNTEAFF.

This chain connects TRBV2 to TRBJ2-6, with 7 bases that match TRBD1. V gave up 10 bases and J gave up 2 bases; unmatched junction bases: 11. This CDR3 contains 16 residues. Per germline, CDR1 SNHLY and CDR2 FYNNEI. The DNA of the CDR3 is TGTGCCATCCAGACAGGGAATTTAGCTGGGGCCAACGTCCTGACTTTC. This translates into CAIQTGNLAGANVLTF. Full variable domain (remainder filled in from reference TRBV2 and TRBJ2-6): EPEVTQTPSHQVTQMGQEVILRCVPISNHLYFYWYRQILGQKVEFLVSFYNNEISEKSEIFDDQFSVERPDGSNFTLKIRSTKLEDSAMYFCAIQTGNLAGANVLTFGAGSRLTVL.

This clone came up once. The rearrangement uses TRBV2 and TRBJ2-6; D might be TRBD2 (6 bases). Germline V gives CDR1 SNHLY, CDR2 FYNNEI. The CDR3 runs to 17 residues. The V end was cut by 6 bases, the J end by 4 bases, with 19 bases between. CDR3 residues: CASRGLEGRSGANVLTF. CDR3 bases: TGTGCCAGCAGAGGATTGGAGGGGAGGTCCGGGGCCAACGTCCTGACTTTC.

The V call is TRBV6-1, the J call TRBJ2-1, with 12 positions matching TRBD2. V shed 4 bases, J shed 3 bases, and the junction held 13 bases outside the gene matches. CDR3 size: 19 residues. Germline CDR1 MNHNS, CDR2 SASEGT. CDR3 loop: CASSVSSTTSGGRYNEQFF. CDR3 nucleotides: TGTGCCAGCAGTGTTAGCTCGACTACTAGCGGGGGGCGCTACAATGAGCAGTTCTTC.